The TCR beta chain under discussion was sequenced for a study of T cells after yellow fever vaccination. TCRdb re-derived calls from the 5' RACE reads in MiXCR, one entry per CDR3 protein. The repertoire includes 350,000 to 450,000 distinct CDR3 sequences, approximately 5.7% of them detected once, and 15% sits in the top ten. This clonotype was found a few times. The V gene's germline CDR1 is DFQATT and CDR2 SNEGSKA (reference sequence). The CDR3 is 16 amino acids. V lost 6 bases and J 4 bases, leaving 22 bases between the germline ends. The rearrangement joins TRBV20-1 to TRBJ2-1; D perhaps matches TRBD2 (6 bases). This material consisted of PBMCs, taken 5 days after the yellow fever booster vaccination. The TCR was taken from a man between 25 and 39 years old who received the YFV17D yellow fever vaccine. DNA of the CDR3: TGCAGTGCGCCGGACTACAACCCCCCGGCGTACAATGAGCAGTTCTTC. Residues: CSAPDYNPPAYNEQFF.